What follows describes a single T cell receptor beta chain. The CDR3 consists of 17 residues. CDR1 is SGHDN and CDR2 is FVKESK in the germline V gene. Deletions cut 0 bases from V and 0 bases from J, with 9 bases between. These data belong to a study of shared clonotypes between healthy human individuals. Splitting of each subset's genomic DNA was done evenly across several immunoSEQ plates. Data came from immunoSEQ multiplex PCR; TCRdb stores just in-frame clones and leaves some out. Here the sample spans about 2.4 million clones, roughly 93% being singletons. V is TRBV14 and J is TRBJ2-6; D tentatively reads TRBD1 or TRBD2 (5 bases each). Sequencing input: naive CD4+ T cells from PBMCs. Described subset: CD45RA+ positively selected. This TCR was recovered from a man between 18 and 29 years old in good health. Some clones in this sample may be carry-over from other donors' samples. The CDR3 spells CASSQDWGTSGANVLTF. In DNA form, the CDR3 reads TGTGCCAGCAGCCAAGATTGGGGGACCTCTGGGGCCAACGTCCTGACTTTC.